These T cell receptor beta chains were read from a single sample in a study of T cell repertoires in cytomegalovirus infection. TCRdb reprocessed the reads with MiXCR, giving one entry per CDR3 protein. The sample includes about 920,000 distinct CDR3 sequences, 30% to 40% of them seen just once. Their target antigens are unknown. The sample here was cultured CD8+ T cells from PBMCs, taken from culture after CMV antigen stimulation. The receptors derive from a human donor in good health (CMV status not recorded). Some clones in this sample may be carry-over from other donors' samples. Both conserved end residues are part of each CDR3. D genes are given only for firm matches. Only part of the rows carry a size: once, few, many, or a class if the clone is expanded.

cdr3_length,j_call,v_call,d_call,clone_size,cdr3_aa,cdr3_nt
13,TRBJ2-5,TRBV6-1,TRBD2,-,CASRLAGGETQYF,TGTGCCAGCAGGCTAGCGGGCGGAGAGACCCAGTACTTC
12,TRBJ1-4,TRBV6-6,-,-,CASSSKGEKLFF,TGTGCCAGCAGTTCCAAGGGGGAAAAACTGTTTTTT
16,TRBJ2-2,TRBV10-3,-,-,CAISARDGPNTGELFF,TGTGCCATCAGTGCCAGGGACGGCCCGAACACCGGGGAGCTGTTTTTT
18,TRBJ2-3,TRBV7-9,-,-,CASNPWAAHRLDTDTQYF,TGTGCCAGCAACCCATGGGCTGCACACCGATTAGACACAGATACGCAGTATTTT
16,TRBJ2-1,TRBV2,-,few,CASRNADRITYNEQFF,TGTGCCAGCAGGAATGCCGACCGGATAACCTACAATGAGCAGTTCTTC
15,TRBJ2-7,TRBV7-2,-,few,CASSLVEWGAYEQYF,TGTGCCAGCAGCTTAGTGGAGTGGGGAGCCTACGAGCAGTACTTC
19,TRBJ2-1,TRBV6-4,TRBD2,-,CASSDSRLAGGRTYNEQFF,TGTGCCAGCAGTGACTCCCGACTAGCGGGGGGCCGGACATACAATGAGCAGTTCTTC
16,TRBJ2-2,TRBV25-1,-,-,CASSEDEAGVTGELFF,TGTGCCAGCAGTGAAGACGAGGCAGGGGTAACCGGGGAGCTGTTTTTT
14,TRBJ2-2,TRBV6-5,-,-,CASSAGQITGELFF,TGTGCCAGCTCTGCCGGACAGATAACCGGGGAGCTGTTTTTT
13,TRBJ1-1,TRBV19,-,-,CASKQQDYTEAFF,TGTGCCAGTAAACAACAGGACTACACTGAAGCTTTCTTT
15,TRBJ2-1,TRBV10-3,TRBD2,-,CAISESGGGAPEQFF,TGTGCCATCAGTGAGTCAGGCGGGGGGGCCCCTGAGCAGTTCTTC
15,TRBJ2-1,TRBV11-2,TRBD1,many,CASSLPPGGSDEQFF,TGTGCCAGCAGCTTACCCCCAGGGGGTTCCGATGAGCAGTTCTTC
14,TRBJ1-1,TRBV19,-,-,CASSMWAENTEAFF,TGTGCCAGTAGTATGTGGGCAGAAAACACTGAAGCTTTCTTT
14,TRBJ1-1,TRBV29-1,-,few,CSVVAAGAHTEAFF,TGCAGCGTTGTGGCAGCAGGCGCGCACACTGAAGCTTTCTTT
18,TRBJ2-1,TRBV6-2/TRBV6-3,-,few,CASSYGQWGLKFHNEQFF,TGTGCCAGCAGTTACGGGCAGTGGGGGCTAAAATTCCACAATGAGCAGTTCTTC
16,TRBJ1-1,TRBV12-3/TRBV12-4,-,-,CANTPLIHGEDTEAFF,TGTGCCAACACCCCACTCATACACGGGGAAGACACTGAAGCTTTCTTT
15,TRBJ2-5,TRBV20-1,TRBD1,-,CSARRQGPQGETQYF,TGCAGTGCTCGTCGACAGGGGCCGCAGGGAGAGACCCAGTACTTC
12,TRBJ1-1,TRBV7-9,TRBD1,few,CASSDGTAEAFF,TGTGCCAGCAGCGATGGGACAGCTGAAGCTTTCTTT
13,TRBJ1-1,TRBV7-6,-,many,CASSLGWNTEAFF,TGTGCCAGCAGCTTAGGATGGAACACTGAAGCTTTCTTT
15,TRBJ2-7,TRBV20-1,-,-,CSARERGGKSYEQYF,TGCAGTGCTAGAGAGAGGGGCGGCAAGTCCTACGAGCAGTACTTC
14,TRBJ1-1,TRBV6-6,-,-,CASSYAGVNTEAFF,TGTGCCAGCAGTTACGCCGGAGTGAACACTGAAGCTTTCTTT
14,TRBJ2-1,TRBV12-3/TRBV12-4,-,few,CASRERPTYNEQFF,TGTGCCAGTAGGGAGAGACCTACGTACAATGAGCAGTTCTTC
18,TRBJ2-2,TRBV7-9,TRBD2,few,CASSFSSGYQECTGELFF,TGTGCCAGCAGCTTTTCTAGCGGGTACCAGGAGTGTACCGGGGAGCTGTTTTTT
15,TRBJ2-5,TRBV6-8,-,-,CASSIGSGSAETQYF,TGTGCCAGCAGCATAGGATCCGGTTCGGCAGAGACCCAGTACTTC
13,TRBJ1-1,TRBV6-2/TRBV6-3,-,-,CASRRDPGRGAFF,TGTGCCAGCAGAAGGGACCCTGGCAGAGGAGCTTTCTTT
15,TRBJ1-6,TRBV5-1,TRBD1,few,CASSFSGTPGGPLHF,TGCGCCAGCAGCTTTTCCGGGACCCCAGGGGGACCCCTCCACTTT
15,TRBJ2-7,TRBV10-3,-,-,CAISVKDASAYEQYF,TGTGCCATCAGTGTCAAGGACGCTTCGGCCTACGAGCAGTACTTC
13,TRBJ1-2,TRBV5-8,-,-,CASSQHRVDGYTF,TGTGCCAGCAGCCAACACAGGGTGGACGGCTACACCTTC
15,TRBJ1-1,TRBV7-9,-,-,CASSLGWTGNTEAFF,TGTGCCAGCAGCTTAGGTTGGACCGGGAACACTGAAGCTTTCTTT
18,TRBJ2-2,TRBV24-1,TRBD2,-,CATGEPGLAGANTGELFF,TGTGCCACCGGAGAACCGGGACTAGCGGGGGCGAACACTGGGGAGCTGTTTTTT
14,TRBJ1-1,TRBV10-1,TRBD1,-,CASSPATGGHEAFF,TGCGCCAGCAGCCCCGCAACAGGGGGCCATGAAGCTTTCTTT
15,TRBJ2-1,TRBV6-4,TRBD2,-,CASSDGLAGDNEQFF,TGTGCCAGCAGTGACGGACTAGCGGGGGACAATGAGCAGTTCTTC
16,TRBJ1-2,TRBV7-8,-,many,CASSPFSLDSPRGYTF,-
16,TRBJ2-2,TRBV12-3/TRBV12-4,-,few,CASRGDGGHHTGELFF,TGTGCCAGCAGGGGCGACGGGGGGCATCACACCGGGGAGCTGTTTTTT
17,TRBJ2-2,TRBV6-2/TRBV6-3,TRBD1,once,CASSYLRDRANTGELFF,TGTGCCAGCAGTTACCTCCGTGACAGGGCTAACACCGGGGAGCTGTTTTTT
18,TRBJ2-3,TRBV4-3,TRBD2,few,CASSQVAGGRLGTDTQYF,TGCGCCAGCAGCCAAGTAGCGGGGGGGCGTTTGGGCACAGATACGCAGTATTTT
17,TRBJ2-2,TRBV6-5,TRBD2,-,CASSYSMAGGNTGELFF,TGTGCCAGCAGTTACTCGATGGCGGGGGGGAACACCGGGGAGCTGTTTTTT
17,TRBJ1-3,TRBV28,TRBD1,-,CASSSLYRGRSGNTIYF,TGTGCCAGCAGTTCCCTGTACAGGGGCCGCTCTGGAAACACCATATATTTT
18,TRBJ2-7,TRBV27,TRBD1,-,CASSLSGYRQGASYEQYF,TGTGCCAGCAGTTTATCGGGGTATCGACAGGGGGCCTCCTACGAGCAGTACTTC
19,TRBJ2-2,TRBV15,TRBD2,few,CATSRVGSGGPGPGGELFF,TGTGCCACCAGCAGAGTAGGTAGCGGGGGGCCTGGACCCGGCGGGGAGCTGTTTTTT
16,TRBJ2-1,TRBV7-2,TRBD1,many,CASSFGQGSSYNEQFF,TGTGCCAGCAGCTTTGGACAGGGTAGCTCCTACAATGAGCAGTTCTTC
12,TRBJ1-5,TRBV7-9,-,-,CASSRSGQPQHF,TGTGCCAGCAGCCGATCGGGCCAGCCCCAGCATTTT
13,TRBJ1-2,TRBV2,-,few,CVSDPDMPYGYTF,TGTGTCTCAGACCCGGACATGCCCTATGGCTACACCTTC
11,TRBJ1-1,TRBV6-6,-,few,CASSYREEAFF,TGTGCCAGCAGTTACCGGGAGGAAGCTTTCTTT
15,TRBJ1-6,TRBV9,-,few,CASSVEDSYNSPLHF,TGTGCCAGCAGCGTAGAGGACAGCTATAATTCACCCCTCCACTTT
21,TRBJ2-1,TRBV19,TRBD2,-,CASSISSLVAGHRSSYNEQFF,TGTGCCAGTAGTATCTCATCATTGGTAGCGGGCCATCGGAGCTCCTACAATGAGCAGTTCTTC
17,TRBJ2-2,TRBV6-6,TRBD1,-,CASILRGTGLNTGELFF,TGTGCCAGCATTCTAAGGGGGACAGGATTGAACACCGGGGAGCTGTTTTTT
15,TRBJ1-5,TRBV20-1,-,-,CSARDRGKSNQPQHF,TGCAGTGCTAGAGACAGGGGCAAGAGCAATCAGCCCCAGCATTTT
13,TRBJ1-2,TRBV7-9,-,few,CASNIPQTEGYTF,TGTGCCAGCAATATCCCACAAACGGAGGGCTACACCTTC
15,TRBJ2-1,TRBV7-8,-,few,CASSLSGRTYNEQFF,TGTGCCAGCAGCTTGAGCGGGCGGACCTACAATGAGCAGTTCTTC
13,TRBJ1-2,TRBV6-1,-,many,CASSDTGNYGYTF,TGTGCCAGCAGTGACACAGGGAACTATGGCTACACCTTC
15,TRBJ1-3,TRBV2,-,-,CASSVGRISGNTIYF,TGTGCCAGCAGTGTAGGACGCATCTCTGGAAACACCATATATTTT
15,TRBJ2-7,TRBV4-1,TRBD2,-,CASSQVSSGVYEQYF,TGCGCCAGCAGCCAAGTTTCTAGCGGGGTCTACGAGCAGTACTTC
14,TRBJ2-5,TRBV6-6,-,-,CASSYSGPQETQYF,TGTGCCAGCAGTTACAGCGGGCCCCAAGAGACCCAGTACTTC
18,TRBJ1-2,TRBV4-2,TRBD1,few,CASSQEGQFRIVNYGYTF,TGTGCCAGCAGCCAAGAGGGACAGTTTCGGATCGTTAACTATGGCTACACCTTC